Presented here are 32 T cell receptor beta chains from one specimen sequenced in a study of blood T cell repertoires in COVID-19. The assay was immunoSEQ multiplex PCR, and TCRdb's table has in-frame clones only and misses some. This sample carries 350,000 to 450,000 clones, more than 75% of them seen once, and the ten largest clones take around 3%. Material: peripheral blood. The receptors were sampled from a human donor in a cohort sampled during active COVID-19.

This rearrangement joins TRBV3-1 (or the pseudogene TRBV3-2) to TRBJ2-5, with 8 bases identical to TRBD1. V shed 4 bases, J shed 4 bases, and the junction held 5 bases outside the gene matches. Germline CDR1 reads LGHDT; CDR2 reads YNNKEL (reference sequence). CDR3 length equals 14 residues. The CDR3 DNA follows: TGTGCCAGCAGCCGCGACAGGGGCGTAGAGACCCAGTACTTC. Its translation: CASSRDRGVETQYF.

Only one count was recorded for this clone. The DNA of the CDR3 is TGTGCCAGCAGTTACGGAGGTGGGGAGACCCAGTACTTC. As protein: CASSYGGGETQYF. V is TRBV6-5 and J is TRBJ2-5; weak D call: TRBD2 (5 bases). The CDR3 is 13 residues long. Germline lookup yields CDR1 MNHEY and CDR2 SVGAGI. V shed 2 bases and J shed 5 bases, with 9 bases lying between them.

J is TRBJ1-6 and V is TRBV2; TRBD1 agrees at 8 bases. After removal of 2 bases from V and 10 bases from J, the junction contained 7 bases not matched to a gene. The CDR3 is 15 residues long. Germline lookup yields CDR1 SNHLY and CDR2 FYNNEI. In DNA form, the CDR3 reads TGTGCCAGCAGTGAATGGGCAGGGGGCGGATCACCCCTCCACTTT. Its translation: CASSEWAGGGSPLHF.

This clone was found a few times. The rearrangement links TRBV4-1 to TRBJ2-2; D perhaps matches TRBD1 (5 bases). The CDR3 is 16 amino acids. V lost 2 bases and J lost 1, with 11 bases in between. Germline V gene lookup returns CDR1 MGHRA and CDR2 YSYEKL. The CDR3 here is CASSQYWGGNTGELFF. The CDR3 region has the DNA TGCGCCAGCAGCCAATATTGGGGCGGGAACACCGGGGAGCTGTTTTTT.

This clone has a handful of counts. The V and J genes are TRBV7-8 and TRBJ2-2; 7 bases are a match to TRBD2. The CDR3 sequence is 16 residues long. J was trimmed by 6 bases and V by 5 bases; bases with no gene match: 12. The germline V gene has CDR1 SGHVS and CDR2 FQNEAQ. CDR3 coding DNA: TGTGCCAGCAGCCCCAGGTGGGCGGGAGAGGCCGGGGAGCTGTTTTTT. It codes for CASSPRWAGEAGELFF.

The V call is TRBV2, the J call TRBJ2-1, with a possible D match to TRBD1 (6 bases). The CDR3 runs 15 residues. The germline V gene encodes CDR1 SNHLY and CDR2 FYNNEI. Trimming shortened V by 5 bases and J by 10 bases, and 21 bases separated the two germline ends. The CDR3, as DNA: TGTGCCAGCAGTTCCCTGCACAGGGCGCTCGGCGAGCAGTTCTTC. It codes for CASSSLHRALGEQFF. The full variable domain, rest sourced from reference TRBV2 and TRBJ2-1, is EPEVTQTPSHQVTQMGQEVILRCVPISNHLYFYWYRQILGQKVEFLVSFYNNEISEKSEIFDDQFSVERPDGSNFTLKIRSTKLEDSAMYFCASSSLHRALGEQFFGPGTRLTVL.

The rearrangement uses TRBV18 and TRBJ2-2; 11 bases fit TRBD2. The V gene end was trimmed by 5 bases and the J gene end by 3 bases; junction bases not matched to a gene: 11. There are 18 residues in the CDR3. Germline V CDR1 and CDR2: KGHSH, LQKENI. CDR3 nucleotide sequence: TGTGCCAGCTCATCGCTCCTAGCGGGGGGCCGATACACCGGGGAGCTGTTTTTT. Translating gives CASSSLLAGGRYTGELFF. Variable domain in full (rest from reference TRBV18 and TRBJ2-2): NAGVMQNPRHLVRRRGQEARLRCSPMKGHSHVYWYRQLPEEGLKFMVYLQKENIIDESGMPKERFSAEFPKEGPSILRIQQVVRGDSAAYFCASSSLLAGGRYTGELFFGEGSRLTVL.

The chain combines TRBV19 with TRBJ2-1; possibly TRBD1 for D (6 bases). Trimming took 10 bases from V and 6 from J, leaving 22 bases between them. The germline CDR1 and CDR2 sequences are LNHDA and SQIVND (reference sequence). The CDR3 runs 15 residues. The CDR3 sequence is CATGDRASHGNEQFF. CDR3 bases: TGTGCCACAGGGGACCGGGCCTCGCATGGCAATGAGCAGTTCTTC.

V gene TRBV5-1 combines with J gene TRBJ2-5; possibly TRBD1 for D (7 bases). This CDR3 is built from 15 residues. V lost 4 bases and J lost 3, with 16 bases in between. Per the germline V gene, CDR1 is SGHRS and CDR2 is YFSETQ. The CDR3 DNA follows: TGCGCCAGCAGCCGGGGGACAGTTAAAGAAGAGACCCAGTACTTC. It translates to CASSRGTVKEETQYF.

V and J are TRBV9 and TRBJ2-3, with TRBD2 identical over 10 bases. The germline CDR1 and CDR2 sequences are SGDLS and YYNGEE. The CDR3 sequence is 17 residues long. The ends lost 4 bases at V and 2 bases at J; junction bases unmatched: 10. The DNA for the CDR3 is TGTGCCAGCAGCTCCTCGGCCAGCGGGGGGGCCACAGATACGCAGTATTTT. It yields the protein CASSSSASGGATDTQYF.

The chain carries TRBV6-5 and TRBJ2-1; TRBD2 aligns across 13 bases. Germline trimming cut 2 bases from V and 7 bases from J; bases unmatched to any gene: 5. The germline gives CDR1 MNHEY, CDR2 SVGAGI. This CDR3 comprises 16 residues. The CDR3 DNA reads TGTGCCAGCAGTTACACTAGCGGGGGGGGTAAGAATGAGCAGTTCTTC. Encoded protein: CASSYTSGGGKNEQFF.

The chain combines TRBV5-1 with TRBJ1-2; D is possibly TRBD1 (6 bases). The germline V and J ends were trimmed by 0 bases and 2 bases, with 11 bases remaining between them. The CDR3 is 15 amino acids. The germline gives CDR1 SGHRS, CDR2 YFSETQ. The CDR3 bases are TGCGCCAGCAGCTTGGCCACAGGGAGCAACTATGGCTACACCTTC. It codes for CASSLATGSNYGYTF.

This rearrangement joins TRBV7-9 to TRBJ1-2; D unresolved. V was trimmed by 0 bases and J by 6 bases, leaving 8 bases between them. Looked up from germline, CDR1 is SEHNR and CDR2 is FQNEAQ (reference sequence). This CDR3 has 13 amino acids. The CDR3, as DNA: TGTGCCAGCAGCTTAGCAAGCGCGGATGGCTACACCTTC. Its translation: CASSLASADGYTF.

The chain carries TRBV6-5 and TRBJ2-7; D is unresolved. Germline-derived CDR1 and CDR2 are MNHEY and SVGAGI. The CDR3 runs to 14 residues. V was pared by 0 bases and J by 7 bases, with 13 bases between. The DNA for the CDR3 is TGTGCCAGCAGTTACTCGTTGAACTTGAAGGAGCAGTACTTC. Protein: CASSYSLNLKEQYF.

The gene calls are TRBV10-1 and TRBJ2-1, with 8 nucleotides matching TRBD1. The CDR3 has 16 amino acids. The germline V gene encodes CDR1 WNHNN and CDR2 SYGVQD (reference sequence). J was trimmed by 3 bases and V by 5 bases; bases with no gene match: 9. The CDR3 reads CASSFSGGAYYNEQFF. CDR3 coding DNA: TGCGCCAGCAGTTTTTCAGGGGGCGCGTACTACAATGAGCAGTTCTTC.

The V gene is TRBV19, the J gene TRBJ2-5, with 7 bases fitting TRBD1. CDR1 and CDR2 (germline): LNHDA, SQIVND (reference sequence). This CDR3 spans 15 amino acids. With V trimmed by 5 bases and J by 5 bases, 11 bases remained unmatched. CDR3: CASSARQGTGETQYF. In DNA form, the CDR3 reads TGTGCCAGTAGTGCCCGACAGGGAACGGGGGAGACCCAGTACTTC.

This chain's CDR3 is CASSPGTGRAGYTF. CDR3 in DNA: TGTGCCAGCAGTCCCGGGACAGGCAGGGCTGGCTACACCTTC. J is TRBJ1-2 and V is TRBV6-5, with 8 nucleotides matching TRBD1. The junction had 9 bases not matched to a gene; V was cut back by 5 bases and J by 7 bases. There are 14 residues in the CDR3. The germline V gene has CDR1 MNHEY and CDR2 SVGAGI.

V and J are TRBV7-2 and TRBJ2-7, with 11 bases fitting TRBD2. CDR1 and CDR2 (germline): SGHTA, FQGNSA. The CDR3 length is 16 residues. Germline trimming cut 6 bases from V and 0 bases from J; bases unmatched to any gene: 7. CDR3 in amino acids: CASSTSGGLSSYEQYF. The CDR3 DNA is TGTGCCAGCAGTACTAGCGGGGGCCTGAGCTCCTACGAGCAGTACTTC.

The CDR3 is CASSPRSSGRGTNEQFF. The CDR3 region has the DNA TGTGCCAGCAGCCCCCGTTCTAGCGGGAGGGGTACAAATGAGCAGTTCTTC. V usage is TRBV5-5 and J usage is TRBJ2-1, with 12 bases lining up with TRBD2. There are 17 residues in the CDR3. Germline CDR1 reads SGHKS; CDR2 reads YYEKEE (reference sequence). V was clipped by 4 bases and J by 7 bases; unmatched bases: 12. Full variable domain (rest looked up from reference TRBV5-5 and TRBJ2-1): DAGVTQSPTHLIKTRGQQVTLRCSPISGHKSVSWYQQVLGQGPQFIFQYYEKEERGRGNFPDRFSARQFPNYSSELNVNALLLGDSALYLCASSPRSSGRGTNEQFFGPGTRLTVL.

About this clone itself: Other DNA sequences from this sample encode an identical CDR3 as well. The gene calls are TRBV15 and TRBJ2-7; 10 bases are a match to TRBD2. After removal of 0 bases from V and 4 bases from J, the junction contained 6 bases not matched to a gene. Germline lookup yields CDR1 LNHNV and CDR2 YYDKDF (reference sequence). The CDR3 spans 16 residues. The CDR3 DNA follows: TGTGCCACCAGCAGAGATAGGGCTAGCGGGAGATACGAGCAGTACTTC. Amino acids: CATSRDRASGRYEQYF.

The V call is TRBV7-8, the J call TRBJ2-7; D remains unclear. The V gene lost 2 bases and the J gene lost 3 bases, with 8 bases spanning the gap. Germline CDR1 is SGHVS and CDR2 is FQNEAQ. The CDR3 runs 13 residues. This CDR3 is CASSLWPSYEQYF. As DNA, the CDR3 is TGTGCCAGCAGCTTATGGCCAAGCTACGAGCAGTACTTC. The full variable domain, its missing parts supplied by reference TRBV7-8 and TRBJ2-7, is GAGVSQSPRYKVAKRGQDVALRCDPISGHVSLFWYQQALGQGPEFLTYFQNEAQLDKSGLPSDRFFAERPEGSVSTLKIQRTQQEDSAVYLCASSLWPSYEQYFGPGTRLTVT.

V gene TRBV5-1 combines with J gene TRBJ1-5; the D gene is possibly TRBD1 (5 bases). Trimming pared 0 bases from V and 1 base from J, leaving 8 bases between. This CDR3 comprises 15 residues. Germline V gene sequence: CDR1 SGHRS, CDR2 YFSETQ. Written as DNA, the CDR3 is TGCGCCAGCAGCTTGGATCCAGGGAGCAATCAGCCCCAGCATTTT. Amino acids: CASSLDPGSNQPQHF.

V usage is TRBV21-1 and J usage is TRBJ2-1; the table names TRBD1, a call not compared with the DNA. TRBV21-1 corresponds to a pseudogene. The CDR3 is 16 amino acids. CDR3 in amino acids: CASSGYRTGCTNEQFF. CDR3 in DNA: TGTGCCAGCAGCGGTTACCGGACAGGGTGTACGAATGAGCAGTTCTTC.

V gene TRBV21-1 combines with J gene TRBJ1-2. TRBV21-1 is described as a pseudogene. This CDR3 has 18 residues. The CDR3 spells CASSKIVGWEEPNYGYTF. DNA of the CDR3: TGTGCCAGCAGCAAAATTGTAGGTTGGGAGGAACCTAACTATGGCTACACCTTC.

J is TRBJ2-7 and V is TRBV29-1; the match to TRBD2 covers 7 bases. Germline V gives CDR1 SQVTM, CDR2 ANQGSEA. CDR3 length equals 16 residues. With V trimmed by 2 bases and J by 4 bases, 14 bases remained unmatched. The CDR3 nucleotides read TGCAGCGTTGAAAAGGAAGGGGCAGCGGGGATGTACGAGCAGTACTTC. Translation gives CSVEKEGAAGMYEQYF.

The chain recombines TRBV19 with TRBJ1-2; D may be TRBD1 (5 bases). V was trimmed by 0 bases and J by 8 bases, leaving 13 bases between them. In germline, CDR1 is LNHDA, CDR2 SQIVND (reference sequence). This CDR3 is 14 amino acids long. CDR3 sequence (DNA): TGTGCCAGTAGTATAGAGGGGCAGGGTAGCGGCTACACCTTC. This translates into CASSIEGQGSGYTF. Using reference TRBV19 and TRBJ1-2 for the parts outside the CDR3, the full variable domain is DGGITQSPKYLFRKEGQNVTLSCEQNLNHDAMYWYRQDPGQGLRLIYYSQIVNDFQKGDIAEGYSVSREKKESFPLTVTSAQKNPTAFYLCASSIEGQGSGYTFGSGTRLTVV.

The chain links TRBV11-1 to TRBJ1-2; unclear D gene. This CDR3 region has 12 residues. V was cut by 6 bases and J by 8 bases, with 13 bases left in between. In germline, CDR1 is SGHAT, CDR2 FQDESV (reference sequence). DNA for the CDR3: TGTGCCAGCAGATACGGGGTTGGCGGCTACACCTTC. This encodes CASRYGVGGYTF.

The chain employs TRBV30 and TRBJ2-4, with a possible D match to TRBD2 (6 bases). CDR1 is GTSNPN and CDR2 is SVGIG in the germline V gene (reference sequence). V was clipped by 0 bases and J by 6 bases, with 6 bases between them. This CDR3 spans 12 amino acids. The CDR3 DNA reads TGTGCCTGGAGTGTCGGGGGAAACATTCAGTACTTC. Translated, it gives CAWSVGGNIQYF.

The chain is built from TRBV28 and TRBJ1-4; 9 bases line up with TRBD1. From germline, CDR1 is MDHEN and CDR2 SYDVKM. This CDR3 has 15 amino acids. With 6 bases clipped from V and 4 bases from J, the junction kept 6 bases outside the gene matches. The CDR3 is CASRRGQGFNEKLFF. Written as DNA, the CDR3 is TGTGCCAGCAGGCGGGGACAGGGCTTTAATGAAAAACTGTTTTTT.

In its sample, this clone was seen once. The chain is built from TRBV6-5 and TRBJ2-1; 8 bases agree with TRBD2. V shed 6 bases, J shed 8 bases, and the junction held 12 bases outside the gene matches. Germline loops: CDR1 MNHEY, CDR2 SVGAGI. The CDR3 sequence is 15 residues long. The DNA for the CDR3 is TGTGCCAGCAGGGACGAGCGGGGGTGGTGGGATGAGCAGTTCTTC. Translated: CASRDERGWWDEQFF.

The rearrangement joins TRBV15 to TRBJ2-7, with D possibly being TRBD1 (8 bases). Germline CDR1 LNHNV, CDR2 YYDKDF (reference sequence). This CDR3 is 18 amino acids long. Trimming took 2 bases from V and 1 from J, leaving 21 bases between them. CDR3 bases: TGTGCCACCAGCAGACGCGGGGGTTACAGGGGGACGTCCTACGAGCAGTACTTC. Translation gives CATSRRGGYRGTSYEQYF.

The V and J genes are TRBV1 and TRBJ2-3; TRBD2 is taken as the D call from the table, unchecked against the DNA. TRBV1 is shown as a pseudogene. This CDR3 has 19 amino acids. CDR3 amino acids: CTSSGRLAYRGGATDTQYF. CDR3 in DNA: TGCACCAGCAGCGGTCGACTAGCGTACCGGGGGGGAGCCACAGATACGCAGTATTTT.